This T cell receptor (beta chain) was observed in a study of T cells in Graves' hyperthyroidism and ophthalmopathy. This clonotype came up a few times. Antigen unknown. General study results and limits: For ophthalmopathy, model prediction preceded onset by a median approximately 6 months. Researchers found most expanded thyroid clonotypes above 0.001 in blood as well.

Patients affected by ophthalmopathy presented a Clinical Activity Score of at least 3, a NOSPECS grade of at least 4, and disease duration below 3 months. RNA transcripts gave rise to amplified TCR beta CDR3 regions. An initial round of RT-PCR targeting the TCR CDR3 relied on the HTBI primer set. Each CDR3 protein is one row after TCRdb ran MiXCR on the multiplex PCR reads. The data contain 300,000 to 350,000 distinct CDR3 sequences, around 18% of them singletons. This CDR3 comprises 13 residues. J gave up 3 bases and V 7 bases, and 3 bases lay outside the gene matches. Germline lookup yields CDR1 MNHEY and CDR2 SVGEGT.

The source material was blood. The chain recombines TRBV6-2 or TRBV6-3 with TRBJ1-2; TRBD1 matches at 9 bases. The clonotype comes from a woman aged 40 to 50 with Graves' ophthalmopathy. This CDR3 reads CASKRTGDYGYTF. The CDR3 DNA follows: TGTGCCAGCAAGCGGACAGGGGACTATGGCTACACCTTC.